This TCR beta chain was retrieved from a study of cytomegalovirus exposure and HLA in healthy donors. Whole-study context: Earlier sequencing of some 180 million T cells yielded 120 million or so unique TCR beta sequences.

About this clone itself: Its antigen is unknown.

Amplification used 60 Vbeta primers and 13 Jbeta primers. The repertoire was sequenced with immunoSEQ multiplex PCR; TCRdb's copy has only in-frame clones and lacks some. Found here are 85,000 to 100,000 clones, over 60% of them singletons; the top ten hold around 3%. CDR3 size: 14 residues. V was clipped by 6 bases and J by 2 bases, with 11 bases between them. Per germline, CDR1 MNHEY and CDR2 SMNVEV (reference sequence). Study results and limitations: TCR beta sequences reportedly predicted most subjects' HLA-A and HLA-B alleles accurately.

This chain uses TRBV27 with TRBJ2-1, with D unclear. The sequencing sample was made of PBMCs. This clonotype originated in a male donor in good health and CMV-seropositive. DNA of the CDR3: TGTGCCAGCAGCGTCGGGTCGCCCTACAATGAGCAGTTCTTC. Amino acids: CASSVGSPYNEQFF.